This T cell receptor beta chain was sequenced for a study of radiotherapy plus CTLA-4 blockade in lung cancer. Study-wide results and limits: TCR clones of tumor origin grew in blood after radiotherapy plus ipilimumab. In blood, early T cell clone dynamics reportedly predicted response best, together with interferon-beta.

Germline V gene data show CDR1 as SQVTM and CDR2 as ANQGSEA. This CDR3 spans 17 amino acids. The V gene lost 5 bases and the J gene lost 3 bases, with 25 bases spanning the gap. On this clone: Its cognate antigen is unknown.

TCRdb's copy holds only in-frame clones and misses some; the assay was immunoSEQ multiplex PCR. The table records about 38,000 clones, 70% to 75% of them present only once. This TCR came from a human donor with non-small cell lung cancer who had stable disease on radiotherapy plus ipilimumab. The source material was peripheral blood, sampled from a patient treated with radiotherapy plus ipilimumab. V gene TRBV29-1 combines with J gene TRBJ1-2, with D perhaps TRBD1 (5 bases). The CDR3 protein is CSVRAGTDPSMDYGYTF. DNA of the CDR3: TGCAGCGTTCGTGCCGGGACCGACCCCTCTATGGACTATGGCTACACCTTC.